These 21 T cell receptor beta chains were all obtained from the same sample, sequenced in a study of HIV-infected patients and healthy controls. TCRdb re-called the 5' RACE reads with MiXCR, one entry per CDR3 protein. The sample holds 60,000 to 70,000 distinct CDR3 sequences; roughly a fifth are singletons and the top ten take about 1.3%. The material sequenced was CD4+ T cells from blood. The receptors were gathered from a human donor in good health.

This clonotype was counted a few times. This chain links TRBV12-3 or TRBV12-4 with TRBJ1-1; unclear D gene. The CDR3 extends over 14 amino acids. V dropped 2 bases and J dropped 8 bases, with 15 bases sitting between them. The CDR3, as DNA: TGTGCCAGCAGTTTATATCCCAGCCTAGAAGAAGCTTTCTTT. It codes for CASSLYPSLEEAFF.

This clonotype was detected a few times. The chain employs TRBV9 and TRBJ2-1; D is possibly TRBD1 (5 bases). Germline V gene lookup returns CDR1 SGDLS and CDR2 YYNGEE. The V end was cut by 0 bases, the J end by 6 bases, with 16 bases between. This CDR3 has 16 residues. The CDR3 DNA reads TGTGCCAGCAGCGTAGGAAATAACAGGTACGCCAATGAGCAGTTCTTC. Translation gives CASSVGNNRYANEQFF.

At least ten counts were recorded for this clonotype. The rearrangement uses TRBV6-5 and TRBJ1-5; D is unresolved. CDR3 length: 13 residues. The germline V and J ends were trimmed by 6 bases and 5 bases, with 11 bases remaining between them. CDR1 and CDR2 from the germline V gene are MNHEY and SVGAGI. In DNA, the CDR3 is TGTGCCAGCAGCCGTATGGGAGATCAGCCCCAGCATTTT. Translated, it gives CASSRMGDQPQHF.

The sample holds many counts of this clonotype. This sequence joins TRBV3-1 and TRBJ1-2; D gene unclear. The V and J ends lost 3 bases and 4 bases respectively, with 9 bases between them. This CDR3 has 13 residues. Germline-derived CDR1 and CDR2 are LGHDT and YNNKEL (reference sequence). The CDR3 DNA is TGTGCCAGCAGCCAGGGTGGATTCTATGGCTACACCTTC. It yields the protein CASSQGGFYGYTF. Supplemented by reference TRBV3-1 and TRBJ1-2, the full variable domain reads DTAVSQTPKYLVTQMGNDKSIKCEQNLGHDTMYWYKQDSKKFLKIMFSYNNKELIINETVPNRFSPKSPDKAHLNLHINSLELGDSAVYFCASSQGGFYGYTFGSGTRLTVV.

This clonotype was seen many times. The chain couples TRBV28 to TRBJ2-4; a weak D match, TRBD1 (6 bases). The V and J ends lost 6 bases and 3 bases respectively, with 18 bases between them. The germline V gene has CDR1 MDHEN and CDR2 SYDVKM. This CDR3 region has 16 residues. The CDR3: CASRETTGLYKNIQYF. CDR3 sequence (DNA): TGTGCCAGCAGAGAAACGACAGGCCTATACAAAAACATTCAGTACTTC.

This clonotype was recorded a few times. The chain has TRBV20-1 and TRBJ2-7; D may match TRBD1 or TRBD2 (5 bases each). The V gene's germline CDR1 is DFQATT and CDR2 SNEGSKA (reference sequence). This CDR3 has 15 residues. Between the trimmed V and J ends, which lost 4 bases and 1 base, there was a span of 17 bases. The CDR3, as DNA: TGCAGTGCTAAGACCCACTCGGGACCTTCCTACGAGCAGTACTTC. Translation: CSAKTHSGPSYEQYF.

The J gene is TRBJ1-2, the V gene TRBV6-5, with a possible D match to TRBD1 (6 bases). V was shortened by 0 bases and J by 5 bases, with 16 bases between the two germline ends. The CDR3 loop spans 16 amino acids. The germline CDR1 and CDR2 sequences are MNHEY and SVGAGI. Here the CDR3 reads CASSYSITGRAYGYTF. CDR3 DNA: TGTGCCAGCAGTTACTCGATAACAGGGAGAGCATATGGCTACACCTTC.

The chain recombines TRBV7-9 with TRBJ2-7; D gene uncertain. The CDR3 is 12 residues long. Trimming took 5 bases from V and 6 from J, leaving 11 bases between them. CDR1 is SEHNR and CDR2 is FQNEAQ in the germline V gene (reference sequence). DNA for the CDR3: TGTGCCAGCAGCAGAATGTTCGGCGAGCAGTACTTC. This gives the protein CASSRMFGEQYF.

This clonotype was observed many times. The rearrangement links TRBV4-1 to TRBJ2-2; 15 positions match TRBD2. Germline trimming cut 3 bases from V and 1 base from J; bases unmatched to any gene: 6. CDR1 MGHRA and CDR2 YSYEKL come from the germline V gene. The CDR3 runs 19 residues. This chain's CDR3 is CASSHIGLAGGRNTGELFF. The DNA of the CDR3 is TGCGCCAGCAGCCATATAGGACTAGCGGGAGGGCGGAACACCGGGGAGCTGTTTTTT.

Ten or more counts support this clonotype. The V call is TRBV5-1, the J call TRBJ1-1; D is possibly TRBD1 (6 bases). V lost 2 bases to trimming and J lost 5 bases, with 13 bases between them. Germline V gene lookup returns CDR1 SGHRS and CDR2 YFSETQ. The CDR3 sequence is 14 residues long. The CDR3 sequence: CASSFQGMGTEAFF. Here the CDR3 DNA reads TGCGCCAGCAGCTTCCAGGGGATGGGGACTGAAGCTTTCTTT.

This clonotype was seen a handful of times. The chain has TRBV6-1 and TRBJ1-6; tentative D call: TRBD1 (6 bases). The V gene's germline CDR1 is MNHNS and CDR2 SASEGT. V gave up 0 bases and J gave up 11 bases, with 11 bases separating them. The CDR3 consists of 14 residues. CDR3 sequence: CASSEALDRTPLHF. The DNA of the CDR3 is TGTGCCAGCAGTGAAGCTCTGGACAGAACACCCCTCCACTTT.

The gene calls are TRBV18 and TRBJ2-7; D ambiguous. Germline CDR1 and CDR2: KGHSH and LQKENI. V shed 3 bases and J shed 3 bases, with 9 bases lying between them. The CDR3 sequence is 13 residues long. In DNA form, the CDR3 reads TGTGCCAGCTCACCTTCGGACGACTACGAGCAGTACTTC. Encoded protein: CASSPSDDYEQYF. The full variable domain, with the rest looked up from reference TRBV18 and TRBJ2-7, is NAGVMQNPRHLVRRRGQEARLRCSPMKGHSHVYWYRQLPEEGLKFMVYLQKENIIDESGMPKERFSAEFPKEGPSILRIQQVVRGDSAAYFCASSPSDDYEQYFGPGTRLTVT.

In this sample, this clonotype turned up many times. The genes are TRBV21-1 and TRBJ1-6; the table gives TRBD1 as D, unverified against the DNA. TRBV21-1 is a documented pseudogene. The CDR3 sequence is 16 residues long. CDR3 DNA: TGTGCCAGCAGCAGCGAGGAGGGGGCGAGGTTTTCACCCCTCCACTTT. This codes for CASSSEEGARFSPLHF.

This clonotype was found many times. This CDR3 reads CASSRLTGYEQYF. CDR3 DNA: TGTGCCAGCAGTCGCCTTACCGGGTACGAGCAGTACTTC. The chain recombines TRBV12-3 or TRBV12-4 with TRBJ2-7; D call uncertain. The CDR3 consists of 13 residues. Deletions cut 5 bases from V and 4 bases from J, with 12 bases between.

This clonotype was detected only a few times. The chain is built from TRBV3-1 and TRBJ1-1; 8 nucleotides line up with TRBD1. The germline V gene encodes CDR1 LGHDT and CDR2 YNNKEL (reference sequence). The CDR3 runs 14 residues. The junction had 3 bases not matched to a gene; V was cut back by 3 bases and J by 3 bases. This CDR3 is CASSQGQVYTEAFF. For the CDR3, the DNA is TGTGCCAGCAGCCAGGGACAGGTCTACACTGAAGCTTTCTTT.

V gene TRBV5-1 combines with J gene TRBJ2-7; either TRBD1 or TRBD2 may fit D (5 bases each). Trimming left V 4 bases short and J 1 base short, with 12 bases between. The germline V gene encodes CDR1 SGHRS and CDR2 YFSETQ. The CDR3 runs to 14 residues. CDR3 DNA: TGCGCCAGCAGCCCGGGGCCACCATCCTACGAGCAGTACTTC. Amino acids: CASSPGPPSYEQYF.

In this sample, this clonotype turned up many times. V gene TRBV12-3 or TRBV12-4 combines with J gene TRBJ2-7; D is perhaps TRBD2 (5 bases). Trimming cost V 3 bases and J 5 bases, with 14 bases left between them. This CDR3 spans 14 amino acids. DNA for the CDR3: TGTGCCAGCAGTTTGGGGAGTGCGGGTCACGAGCAGTACTTC. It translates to CASSLGSAGHEQYF.

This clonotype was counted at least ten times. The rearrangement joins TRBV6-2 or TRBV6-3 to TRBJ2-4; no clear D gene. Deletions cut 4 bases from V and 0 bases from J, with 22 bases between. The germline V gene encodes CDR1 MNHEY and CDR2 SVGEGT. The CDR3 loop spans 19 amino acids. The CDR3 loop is CASSSPFSSATLAKNIQYF. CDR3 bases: TGTGCCAGCAGTTCCCCGTTTTCGTCAGCCACCCTAGCCAAAAACATTCAGTACTTC.

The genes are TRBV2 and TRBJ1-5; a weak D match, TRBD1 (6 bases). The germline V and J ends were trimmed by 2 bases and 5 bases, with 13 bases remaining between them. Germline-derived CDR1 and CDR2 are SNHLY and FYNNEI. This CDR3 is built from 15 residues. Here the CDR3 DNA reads TGTGCCAGCAGTGAACTGGGGGGCGCGTATCAGCCCCAGCATTTT. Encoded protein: CASSELGGAYQPQHF.

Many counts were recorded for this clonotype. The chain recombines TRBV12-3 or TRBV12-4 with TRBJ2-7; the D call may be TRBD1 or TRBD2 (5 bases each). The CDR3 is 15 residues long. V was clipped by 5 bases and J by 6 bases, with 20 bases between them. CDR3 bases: TGTGCCAGCAGTCCGAGTGGGGGTTTATTCTCCGAGCAGTACTTC. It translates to CASSPSGGLFSEQYF.

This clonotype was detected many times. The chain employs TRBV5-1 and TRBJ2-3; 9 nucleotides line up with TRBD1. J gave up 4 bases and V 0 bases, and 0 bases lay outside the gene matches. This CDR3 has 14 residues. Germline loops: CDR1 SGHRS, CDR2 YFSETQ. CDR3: CASSLGQGADTQYF. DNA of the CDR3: TGCGCCAGCAGCTTGGGACAGGGGGCAGATACGCAGTATTTT.